The T cell receptor beta chain under discussion was sequenced for a study of blood T cell repertoires in COVID-19. Study-level information: Specimens from acute and convalescent COVID-19 originated in the United States, Italy and Spain. T cells, B-cell-depleted T cells, or PBMCs supplied cDNA or gDNA.

This CDR3 is built from 13 residues. V shed 7 bases, J shed 0 bases, and the junction held 5 bases outside the gene matches. Germline V gives CDR1 SQVTM, CDR2 ANQGSEA. In the authors' methods: Amplifying reference gene primers gave estimates of nucleated cell counts. Sequenced by immunoSEQ multiplex PCR; TCRdb stores in-frame clones only, minus some. V and J calls and clone size are those listed in that table; D and trimming were worked out from the DNA. The sample lists roughly 290,000 clones, approximately 85% seen once, with roughly 2.2% in the top ten. The chain joins TRBV29-1 to TRBJ1-1, with 7 nucleotides matching TRBD1. The sequence was obtained from a man aged 30 to 39 who had recovered from COVID-19. The source material was PBMCs or T cells enriched from blood (not recorded which). The CDR3 loop is CSATGVMNTEAFF. Here the CDR3 DNA reads TGCAGCGCCACAGGGGTCATGAACACTGAAGCTTTCTTT.